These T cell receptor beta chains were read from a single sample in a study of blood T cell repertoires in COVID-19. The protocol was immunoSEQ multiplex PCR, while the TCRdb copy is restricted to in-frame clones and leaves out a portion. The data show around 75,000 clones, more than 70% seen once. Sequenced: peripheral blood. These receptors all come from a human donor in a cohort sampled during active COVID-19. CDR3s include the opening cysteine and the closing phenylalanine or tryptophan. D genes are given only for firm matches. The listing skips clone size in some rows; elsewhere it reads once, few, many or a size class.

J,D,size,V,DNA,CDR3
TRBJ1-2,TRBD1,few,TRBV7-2,TGTGCCAGCAGCCCTTCCGGGACAGACTATGGCTACACCTTC,CASSPSGTDYGYTF
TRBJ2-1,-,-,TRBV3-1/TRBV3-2,TGTGCCAGCAGCAAGGGACTGGCGATCCGTGATGAGCAGTTCTTC,CASSKGLAIRDEQFF
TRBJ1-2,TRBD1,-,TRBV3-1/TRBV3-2,TGTGCCAGCAGCCAAGATTGGGGACAGCCACGATATGGCTACACCTTC,CASSQDWGQPRYGYTF
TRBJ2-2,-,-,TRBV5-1,TGCGCCAGCTCTTCACCTAGGCGGGGGCCCACCGGGGAGCTGTTTTTT,CASSSPRRGPTGELFF
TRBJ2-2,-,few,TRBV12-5,TGTGCTAGTGGTTTGAGAGACACCGGGGAGCTGTTTTTT,CASGLRDTGELFF
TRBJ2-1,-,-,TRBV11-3,TGTGCCAGCAGCCCTGGAGGGGCGAATGAGCAGTTCTTC,CASSPGGANEQFF
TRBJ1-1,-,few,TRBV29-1,TGCAGCGTTGAAGCCACCGGGACATCGCACACTGAAGCTTTCTTT,CSVEATGTSHTEAFF
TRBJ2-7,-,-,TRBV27,TGTGCCAGCAGCTCCGCGGAGAGGTACGAGCAGTACTTC,CASSSAERYEQYF
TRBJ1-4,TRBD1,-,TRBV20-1,TGCAGTGCTAGTACCCGCAATCAGGGGGTGAGGTATGAAAAACTGTTTTTT,CSASTRNQGVRYEKLFF
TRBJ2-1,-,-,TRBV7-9,TGTGCCAGCACCGGTGGCAACTCCTACAATGAGCAGTTCTTC,CASTGGNSYNEQFF
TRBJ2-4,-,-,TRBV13,TGTGCCAGCAGCCGAGGCGGGGCGACCAAAAACATTCAGTACTTC,CASSRGGATKNIQYF
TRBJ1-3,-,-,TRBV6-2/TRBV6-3,TGTGCCAGCAGTTTTAAGCCGGAGTTCTATAGGGGAAACACCATATATTTT,CASSFKPEFYRGNTIYF
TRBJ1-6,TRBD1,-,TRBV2,TGTGCCAGCAGTCCCCGCCCCGGGACAGGAAATTCACCCCTCCACTTT,CASSPRPGTGNSPLHF
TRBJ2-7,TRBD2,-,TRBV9,TGTGCCAGCAGCGCCGGACTAGCTAGAAACGAGCAGTACTTC,CASSAGLARNEQYF
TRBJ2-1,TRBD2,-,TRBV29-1,TGCAGCGTTAAGGGACTAGCGGGGCAGTTGGAGCAGTTCTTC,CSVKGLAGQLEQFF
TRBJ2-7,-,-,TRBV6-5,TGTGCCAGCAGTTACTCGGGCCGAAACCCGACCTACGAGCAGTACTTC,CASSYSGRNPTYEQYF
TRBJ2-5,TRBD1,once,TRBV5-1,TGCGCCAGCAGCCGACGGACAGGGAGTGAGGAGACCCAGTACTTC,CASSRRTGSEETQYF
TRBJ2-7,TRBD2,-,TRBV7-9,TGTGCCAGCAGCTTGGGGGGGAGGTACGAGCAGTACTTC,CASSLGGRYEQYF
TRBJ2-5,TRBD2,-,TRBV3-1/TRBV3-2,TGTGCCAGCAGCCAAGACCAGACTAGCGGGGGGCCCCAAGAGACCCAGTACTTC,CASSQDQTSGGPQETQYF
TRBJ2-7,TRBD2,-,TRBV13,TGTGCCAGCAGCCAGGGGACTAGCGGGAGTTTCTACGAGCAGTACTTC,CASSQGTSGSFYEQYF
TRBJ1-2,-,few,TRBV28,TGTGCCAGCAGTTCTCCGAGGGTCTCTAACTATGGCTACACCTTC,CASSSPRVSNYGYTF
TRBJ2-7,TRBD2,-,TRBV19,TGTGCCAGTAGTCCCTCTAGCGGGAGGACCTACGAGCAGTACTTC,CASSPSSGRTYEQYF
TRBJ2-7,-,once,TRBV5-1,TGCGCCAGCAGCTTGACGGGGAGCTCCTACGAGCAGTACTTC,CASSLTGSSYEQYF
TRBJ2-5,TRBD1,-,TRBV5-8,TGTGCCAGCAGCTTGGCTTCGGGGACAGTAGGAGAGACCCAGTACTTC,CASSLASGTVGETQYF
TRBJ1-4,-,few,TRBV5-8,TGTGCCAGCAGATACGGACAGGAAAAACTGTTTTTT,CASRYGQEKLFF
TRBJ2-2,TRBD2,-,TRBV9,TGTGCCAGCAGCGTAGCTACGCCAACGGGGGGGCTTGCCACCGGGGAGCTGTTTTTT,CASSVATPTGGLATGELFF
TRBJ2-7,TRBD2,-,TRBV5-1,TGCGCCAGCAGCTTGGCCTCGACTAGCGGGAGGCCCTACGGGCAGTACTTC,CASSLASTSGRPYGQYF
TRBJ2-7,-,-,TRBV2,TGTGCCAGCAGGTTTGAGAGGTACGGGGAGCAGTACTTC,CASRFERYGEQYF
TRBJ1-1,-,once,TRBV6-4,TGTGCCAGCAGGAAAGAGCATTCGAACACTGAAGCTTTCTTT,CASRKEHSNTEAFF
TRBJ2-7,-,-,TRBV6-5,TGTGCCAGCACTCAGGACAGCCACTACGAGCAGTACTTC,CASTQDSHYEQYF
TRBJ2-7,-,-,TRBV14,TGTGCCAGCAGCCAATGGACAACGAGCTCCTACGAGCAGTACTTC,CASSQWTTSSYEQYF
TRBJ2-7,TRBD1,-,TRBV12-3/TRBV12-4,TGTGCCAGCAGCCGGGACAGTCTGGACGAGCAGTACTTC,CASSRDSLDEQYF
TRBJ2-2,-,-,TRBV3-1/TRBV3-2,TGTGCCAGCGGGCAGACCGGGGAGCTGTTTTTT,CASGQTGELFF
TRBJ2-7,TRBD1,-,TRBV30,TGTGCCTGGAGTTTTGGACAGGGGTCCCACGAGCAGTACTTC,CAWSFGQGSHEQYF
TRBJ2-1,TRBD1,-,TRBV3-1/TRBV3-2,TGTGCCAGCAGCCCATCCGGGACAGGGGGGCCTTTCAGCAATGAGCAGTTCTTC,CASSPSGTGGPFSNEQFF